The sequence of this TCR beta chain was determined in a study of spatial heterogeneity in lung cancer. Study-level background: Consistently, beta-chain sequences turned up in larger numbers than alpha-chain sequences did. Whole-study results and caveats: The appearance of ubiquitous expanded tumor TCRs in blood was greater at resection than follow-up.

TCR cDNA molecules were tagged individually, and each one carried a unique molecular identifier. Each CDR3 protein gets one entry after TCRdb re-called the 5' RACE reads with MiXCR. The sample holds approximately 47,000 distinct CDR3 sequences, 6.5% to 8% seen once. Stated time point: sample taken at primary tumor resection. Unsorted whole RNA from tumor, nontumor lung or frozen PBMC underwent sequencing. The cohort: 70 to 85 early-stage, untreated non-small cell lung cancer patients. The V end lost 5 bases, the J end lost 5 bases, and 9 bases lay between the germline ends. CDR1 and CDR2 from the germline V gene are DFQATT and SNEGSKA (reference sequence). The length of the CDR3 is 11 residues. This clonotype was observed at least ten times. As yet, its antigen is unknown.

This specimen consisted of PBMCs, obtained at surgery. The chain has TRBV20-1 and TRBJ2-5; D call uncertain. The source is a female donor with early-stage non-small cell lung cancer. CDR3 nucleotides: TGCAGTGCTTCCCACGAGGAGACCCAGTACTTC. Translation: CSASHEETQYF.